The 27 T cell receptor beta chains listed next were all sequenced from one sample in a study of blood T cell repertoires in COVID-19 (dated by TCRdb to 2019 to 2021). Library method: the immunoSEQ multiplex PCR assay. Here the immuneACCESS table is served through TCRdb, limited to in-frame sequences with V and J called. Missing clones are a known gap in these copies; in checked studies unresolved V genes cover under half, and the rest lacks a known reason. The sample contains approximately 250,000 clones, around 80% of them found a single time. The top ten hold more than 5.5% of the sample. Sample: peripheral blood. Source of these receptors: a human donor in a cohort sampled during active COVID-19.

The J gene is TRBJ2-7, the V gene TRBV5-4; 7 nucleotides align to TRBD1. CDR1 is SGHNT, CDR2 YYREEE, per germline (reference sequence). CDR3 length equals 13 residues. V lost 2 bases and J lost 6; bases outside the gene matches: 5. CDR3 bases: TGTGCCAGCAGCTTACAGGGGTTAGGCGAGCAGTACTTC. It translates to CASSLQGLGEQYF.

This chain connects TRBV19 to TRBJ1-5; 7 positions match TRBD1. V lost 6 bases, J lost 8 bases, and 13 bases stayed unmatched. CDR1 and CDR2 (germline): LNHDA, SQIVND (reference sequence). The CDR3 sequence is 15 residues long. For the CDR3, the DNA is TGTGCCAGTAGCCCCCGTAACAGGGGTGGAGAGCCCCAGCATTTT. The encoded protein is CASSPRNRGGEPQHF.

J is TRBJ1-1 and V is TRBV30; TRBD1 is a possible D gene (5 bases). Trimming removed 5 bases from V and 6 bases from J, with 16 bases in between. CDR1 and CDR2 (germline): GTSNPN, SVGIG (reference sequence). The CDR3 loop spans 13 amino acids. The CDR3 nucleotides read TGTGCCTGGCACGCAGGGCTAGGGGCTGAAGCTTTCTTT. This translates into CAWHAGLGAEAFF.

The chain recombines TRBV28 with TRBJ1-2, with TRBD1 matching 7 bases. Losses at the gene ends were 6 bases for V and 7 bases for J; bases not matched to a gene: 11. CDR3 length equals 14 residues. The germline V gene has CDR1 MDHEN and CDR2 SYDVKM. This CDR3 is CASRLGGPTSGYTF. As DNA, the CDR3 is TGTGCCAGCAGGCTAGGGGGCCCGACGAGTGGCTACACCTTC.

In DNA form, the CDR3 reads TGTGCCATCACCATGGGGAGAGGAAACACTGAAGCTTTCTTT. Translating it yields CAITMGRGNTEAFF. The chain uses TRBV10-3 and TRBJ1-1; no definite D call. Germline CDR1 reads ENHRY; CDR2 reads SYGVKD. The germline V and J ends were trimmed by 7 bases and 2 bases, with 14 bases remaining between them. The CDR3 sequence is 14 residues long.

The chain joins TRBV27 to TRBJ1-6, with unresolved D. The CDR3 is 14 amino acids. Trimming shortened V by 6 bases and J by 8 bases, and 14 bases separated the two germline ends. Per germline, CDR1 MNHEY and CDR2 SMNVEV (reference sequence). The CDR3 coding sequence is TGTGCCAGCAGCCTCGGGTACCGGGATTCACCCCTCCACTTT. It codes for CASSLGYRDSPLHF.

This chain connects TRBV3-1 (or the pseudogene TRBV3-2) to TRBJ2-1; 8 nucleotides align to TRBD1. From germline, CDR1 is LGHDT and CDR2 YNNKEL (reference sequence). The CDR3 has 13 residues. V lost 5 bases and J lost 12; bases outside the gene matches: 9. CDR3 sequence reads: CASSSRTGLMQFF. CDR3 nucleotide sequence: TGTGCCAGCAGCTCCCGGACAGGGTTAATGCAGTTCTTC.

The genes are TRBV7-3 and TRBJ2-1; tentative D call: TRBD2 (5 bases). The length of the CDR3 is 15 residues. Between the trimmed V and J ends, which lost 1 base and 3 bases, there was a span of 10 bases. CDR1 and CDR2 (germline): SGHTA, FQGTGA. CDR3 in amino acids: CASSLNEGNYNEQFF. The CDR3, as DNA: TGTGCCAGCAGCTTAAACGAGGGCAACTACAATGAGCAGTTCTTC. Complete variable domain (other parts from reference TRBV7-3 and TRBJ2-1): GAGVSQTPSNKVTEKGKYVELRCDPISGHTALYWYRQSLGQGPEFLIYFQGTGAADDSGLPNDRFFAVRPEGSVSTLKIQRTERGDSAVYLCASSLNEGNYNEQFFGPGTRLTVL.

The CDR3 region is CASTLQASGHPNSYNEQFF. The CDR3 DNA reads TGTGCCAGCACCCTACAGGCTAGCGGGCACCCCAACTCCTACAATGAGCAGTTCTTC. The rearrangement joins TRBV21-1 to TRBJ2-1; whether TRBD2, the table's D call, matches the DNA was not checked. TRBV21-1 is termed a pseudogene. The CDR3 consists of 19 residues.

This clone was recorded a few times. This chain links TRBV19 with TRBJ2-3, with 12 bases lining up with TRBD2. Germline V gene data show CDR1 as LNHDA and CDR2 as SQIVND (reference sequence). V lost 7 bases to trimming and J lost 3 bases; unmatched junction nucleotides: 8. CDR3 length: 16 residues. The CDR3 DNA follows: TGTGCCAGTAATGGGGCCACTAGCGGGAGGACAGATACGCAGTATTTT. Protein: CASNGATSGRTDTQYF.

On this clone itself: The sample contains more than one DNA sequence encoding this CDR3. The chain joins TRBV19 to TRBJ2-3; weak D call: TRBD2 (5 bases). The germline V gene encodes CDR1 LNHDA and CDR2 SQIVND (reference sequence). V lost 5 bases, J lost 2 bases, and 17 bases lay in between. This CDR3 has 16 amino acids. The DNA of the CDR3 is TGTGCCAGTAGTTCCCGGACTGGTGCATCCACAGATACGCAGTATTTT. It codes for CASSSRTGASTDTQYF.

The CDR3 nucleotides are TGTGCCAGCAGTTACGGGCAGGGGAATTCACCCCTCCACTTT. Protein: CASSYGQGNSPLHF. The chain is built from TRBV6-6 and TRBJ1-6; the D gene is possibly TRBD1 (6 bases). CDR3 length: 14 amino acids. V was shortened by 2 bases and J by 7 bases, with 9 bases between the two germline ends. CDR1 is MNHNY, CDR2 SVGAGI, per germline (reference sequence).

The rearrangement links TRBV5-4 to TRBJ1-3; 8 nucleotides align to TRBD1. V lost 5 bases and J lost 3; bases outside the gene matches: 4. The length of the CDR3 is 14 residues. The germline V gene has CDR1 SGHNT and CDR2 YYREEE (reference sequence). The DNA for the CDR3 is TGTGCCAGCAGTTACAGGGGGGTTGGAAACACCATATATTTT. Translated, it gives CASSYRGVGNTIYF.

This rearrangement joins TRBV2 to TRBJ2-7; 8 positions match TRBD2. J lost 1 base, V lost 8 bases, and 7 bases had no gene match. CDR3 length equals 14 residues. CDR1 is SNHLY, CDR2 FYNNEI, per germline. The CDR3: CASEGIAGSYEQYF. The CDR3 DNA reads TGTGCCAGCGAGGGGATAGCGGGGTCCTACGAGCAGTACTTC.

The rearrangement uses TRBV7-9 and TRBJ1-2, with D uncertain. The CDR3 runs 14 residues. V lost 3 bases and J lost 8, with 16 bases in between. The germline V gene has CDR1 SEHNR and CDR2 FQNEAQ (reference sequence). The CDR3 nucleotides read TGTGCCAGCAGCTTCCGGGTCGATTCCGGGGGCTACACCTTC. Its translation is CASSFRVDSGGYTF.

The chain joins TRBV28 to TRBJ1-3; unclear D gene. The germline V and J ends were trimmed by 6 bases and 0 bases, with 9 bases remaining between them. The CDR3 consists of 14 residues. Germline V CDR1 and CDR2: MDHEN, SYDVKM. As DNA, the CDR3 is TGTGCCAGCAGCGACGGAGGCTCTGGAAACACCATATATTTT. Protein sequence: CASSDGGSGNTIYF.

This clone was seen ten or more times. V usage is TRBV6-6 and J usage is TRBJ1-5, with D perhaps TRBD1 (5 bases). Trimming left V 2 bases short and J 1 base short, with 12 bases between. Per germline, CDR1 MNHNY and CDR2 SVGAGI (reference sequence). This CDR3 has 16 residues. The CDR3 nucleotides read TGTGCCAGCAGTTACAGCATAGGGGCGAGCAATCAGCCCCAGCATTTT. This codes for CASSYSIGASNQPQHF.

V gene TRBV12-5 combines with J gene TRBJ1-4; D not certain. Germline V gene sequence: CDR1 LGHNT, CDR2 FRNRAP. V dropped 5 bases and J dropped 3 bases, with 7 bases sitting between them. This CDR3 region has 13 residues. CDR3 region: CASGPAANEKLFF. For the CDR3, the DNA is TGTGCTAGTGGTCCGGCGGCTAATGAAAAACTGTTTTTT. Together with reference TRBV12-5 and TRBJ1-4, the CDR3 gives the full variable domain: DARVTQTPRHKVTEMGQEVTMRCQPILGHNTVFWYRQTMMQGLELLAYFRNRAPLDDSGMPKDRFSAEMPDATLATLKIQPSEPRDSAVYFCASGPAANEKLFFGSGTQLSVL.

The gene calls are TRBV27 and TRBJ2-7, with D possibly being TRBD1 (5 bases). The CDR3 totals 14 residues. The germline CDR1 and CDR2 sequences are MNHEY and SMNVEV (reference sequence). Between the trimmed V and J ends, which lost 0 bases and 5 bases, there was a span of 11 bases. CDR3 protein: CASSLSQGFDEQYF. The CDR3 DNA reads as TGTGCCAGCAGTTTATCGCAGGGTTTCGACGAGCAGTACTTC.

V is TRBV11-3 and J is TRBJ2-1; 10 bases match TRBD1. Germline CDR1 reads SGHNT; CDR2 reads YENEEA. J lost 2 bases, V lost 2 bases, and 6 bases had no gene match. CDR3 size: 17 residues. The CDR3 reads CASSLYGGQGPYNEQFF. The CDR3 region has the DNA TGTGCCAGCAGCTTATACGGGGGACAGGGGCCCTACAATGAGCAGTTCTTC. Together with reference TRBV11-3 and TRBJ2-1, the CDR3 gives the full variable domain: EAGVVQSPRYKIIEKKQPVAFWCNPISGHNTLYWYLQNLGQGPELLIRYENEEAVDDSQLPKDRFSAERLKGVDSTLKIQPAELGDSAVYLCASSLYGGQGPYNEQFFGPGTRLTVL.

The V call is TRBV18, the J call TRBJ1-1; D gene unclear. V was trimmed by 1 base and J by 3 bases, leaving 6 bases between them. This CDR3 is built from 13 residues. The V gene's germline CDR1 is KGHSH and CDR2 LQKENI. The CDR3: CASSPREYTEAFF. The CDR3 DNA is TGTGCCAGCTCACCACGAGAGTACACTGAAGCTTTCTTT.

This clone appeared a few times. V gene TRBV28 combines with J gene TRBJ1-5, with 7 bases identical to TRBD1. The ends lost 6 bases at V and 6 bases at J; junction bases unmatched: 8. This CDR3 spans 14 amino acids. Germline CDR1 reads MDHEN; CDR2 reads SYDVKM. The CDR3 protein is CASSPGQVGQPQHF. The CDR3 coding sequence is TGTGCCAGCAGCCCTGGACAGGTTGGTCAGCCCCAGCATTTT.

The rearrangement joins TRBV19 to TRBJ2-2, with D tentatively TRBD1 (6 bases). The CDR3 has 15 amino acids. V lost 4 bases and J lost 2, with 11 bases in between. CDR1 and CDR2 from the germline V gene are LNHDA and SQIVND (reference sequence). CDR3 protein: CASSKRTDNTGELFF. The CDR3 DNA reads TGTGCCAGTAGTAAACGGACAGATAACACCGGGGAGCTGTTTTTT.

This clone is a singleton in its sample. V is TRBV27 and J is TRBJ1-3, with D perhaps matching TRBD1 (5 bases). Germline CDR1 and CDR2: MNHEY and SMNVEV (reference sequence). The CDR3 spans 16 residues. V was shortened by 0 bases and J by 0 bases, with 9 bases between the two germline ends. CDR3 bases: TGTGCCAGCAGTTTATCGAACAGGAACTCTGGAAACACCATATATTTT. Translated, it gives CASSLSNRNSGNTIYF.

The chain uses TRBV11-2 and TRBJ2-7, with TRBD1 as a possible D gene (5 bases). CDR1 and CDR2 from the germline V gene are SGHAT and FQNNGV. The V gene lost 5 bases and the J gene lost 6 bases, with 17 bases spanning the gap. The CDR3 loop spans 14 amino acids. This chain's CDR3 is CASSRQIRGAEQYF. The CDR3 coding sequence is TGTGCCAGCAGCCGCCAAATAAGGGGCGCCGAGCAGTACTTC.

The V call is TRBV5-4, the J call TRBJ1-2; 12 bases align to TRBD1. Germline CDR1 SGHNT, CDR2 YYREEE (reference sequence). The CDR3 has 15 residues. J gave up 7 bases and V 3 bases, and 7 bases lay outside the gene matches. The CDR3 DNA follows: TGTGCCAGCAGCTCCCAGGGACAGGGGGCGTCTGGCTACACCTTC. Translating gives CASSSQGQGASGYTF.

This chain connects TRBV28 to TRBJ2-1; 7 bases match TRBD2. V was clipped by 6 bases and J by 5 bases; unmatched bases: 7. Germline V CDR1 and CDR2: MDHEN, SYDVKM. The CDR3 is 14 amino acids. CDR3 region: CASSYPGTNNEQFF. CDR3 in DNA: TGTGCCAGCAGCTATCCCGGGACTAACAATGAGCAGTTCTTC.